The source of this T cell receptor (beta chain) is a study of response to subunit inactivated influenza vaccine. TCRdb reanalysed the RT-PCR reads using MiXCR and keeps one entry per CDR3 protein. This sample carries some 300,000 distinct CDR3 sequences, about 20% of them seen once, and the ten largest clones take around 10%. Looked up from germline, CDR1 is SQVTM and CDR2 is ANQGSEA. This CDR3 contains 15 residues. Germline trimming cut 0 bases from V and 8 bases from J; bases unmatched to any gene: 9. The table lists this clonotype with a few counts. The sequence was collected from a man between 50 and 70 years old who received an inactivated influenza vaccine. The chain has TRBV29-1 and TRBJ1-1; 10 nucleotides agree with TRBD1. The sequences come from PBMCs from blood, collected about 20 months after vaccination. CDR3 region: CSVEDFDRGRAEAFF. The CDR3 coding sequence is TGCAGCGTTGAAGATTTCGACAGGGGGCGAGCGGAAGCTTTCTTT.